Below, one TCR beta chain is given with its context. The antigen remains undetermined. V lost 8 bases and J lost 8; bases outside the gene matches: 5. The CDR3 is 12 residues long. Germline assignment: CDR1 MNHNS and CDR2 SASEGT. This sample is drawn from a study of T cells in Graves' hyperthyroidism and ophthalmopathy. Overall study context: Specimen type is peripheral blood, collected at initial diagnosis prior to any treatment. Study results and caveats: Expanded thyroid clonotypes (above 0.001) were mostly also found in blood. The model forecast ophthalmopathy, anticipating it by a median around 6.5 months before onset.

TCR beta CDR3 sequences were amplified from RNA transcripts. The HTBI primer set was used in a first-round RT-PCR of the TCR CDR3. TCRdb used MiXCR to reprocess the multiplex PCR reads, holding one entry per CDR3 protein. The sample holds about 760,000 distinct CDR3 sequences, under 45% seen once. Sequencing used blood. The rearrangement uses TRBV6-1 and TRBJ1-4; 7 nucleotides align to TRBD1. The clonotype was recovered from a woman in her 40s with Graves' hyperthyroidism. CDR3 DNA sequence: TGTGCCAGCCGGGACAGCTGGGAAAAACTGTTTTTT. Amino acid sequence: CASRDSWEKLFF.